One and the same sample provided the 19 T cell receptor beta chains below, sequenced in a study of cytomegalovirus exposure and HLA in healthy donors (dated by TCRdb to about 2017). Library generation was performed with the immunoSEQ multiplex PCR assay. A mixture of 60 forward primers for TCR Vbeta segments and 13 reverse primers for TCR Jbeta segments was used in the multiplex PCR. TCRdb holds this immuneACCESS table with in-frame rearrangements only. Some clones are missing; in checked studies, unresolved V genes explain under half, and the rest has no known cause. The sample has 150,000 to 200,000 clones on record, roughly 72% of them singletons. Of the sample, around 1.9% falls within the top ten clones. The sample was PBMCs. All receptors come from a woman aged 25-40 years in good health and CMV-seropositive.

This clone was detected a few times. The rearrangement uses TRBV30 and TRBJ1-2; 8 bases agree with TRBD1. J lost 3 bases, V lost 3 bases, and 6 bases had no gene match. Germline V gene data show CDR1 as GTSNPN and CDR2 as SVGIG (reference sequence). The CDR3 covers 14 residues. This CDR3 reads CAWRGRGQDYGYTF. In DNA form, the CDR3 reads TGTGCCTGGAGGGGCAGGGGGCAGGACTATGGCTACACCTTC.

This clone has only a few counts. V is TRBV4-3 and J is TRBJ2-7, with D possibly TRBD2 on 5 matching bases. V was trimmed by 3 bases and J by 7 bases, leaving 10 bases between them. Germline CDR1 LGHNA, CDR2 YSLEER. This CDR3 region has 12 residues. CDR3 coding DNA: TGCGCCAGCAGCCAGTGGACGGGGGAGCAGTACTTC. Translation gives CASSQWTGEQYF.

V and J are TRBV2 and TRBJ1-1, with D maybe TRBD1 (5 bases). The V gene lost 1 base and the J gene lost 6 bases, with 15 bases spanning the gap. The germline gives CDR1 SNHLY, CDR2 FYNNEI. The CDR3 sequence is 15 residues long. The CDR3 loop is CASSEVGRGDAEAFF. The CDR3 DNA is TGTGCCAGCAGTGAAGTGGGACGGGGGGACGCTGAAGCTTTCTTT.

This clone appeared a single time. V gene TRBV6-5 combines with J gene TRBJ1-6, with D hard to call. CDR1 MNHEY and CDR2 SVGAGI come from the germline V gene. The CDR3 length is 16 residues. V gave up 3 bases and J gave up 5 bases, with 14 bases separating them. Written as DNA, the CDR3 is TGTGCCAGCAGTTATCAACCAGAAATACATAATTCACCCCTCCACTTT. This codes for CASSYQPEIHNSPLHF.

As regards this clone: The sample has other DNA sequences that encode this CDR3 too. The J gene is TRBJ1-1, the V gene TRBV7-6; TRBD1 matches at 7 bases. Losses at the gene ends were 4 bases for V and 3 bases for J; bases not matched to a gene: 2. This CDR3 is built from 13 residues. Germline V gene data show CDR1 as SGHVS and CDR2 as FNYEAQ. CDR3 amino acids: CASSYDRDTEAFF. The DNA for the CDR3 is TGTGCCAGCAGCTATGACAGGGACACTGAAGCTTTCTTT.

V and J are TRBV28 and TRBJ2-1, with 8 bases aligning to TRBD2. Germline loops: CDR1 MDHEN, CDR2 SYDVKM. The CDR3 is 13 residues long. The CDR3 DNA reads as TGTGCAGAAGCGGGGGAGCCCTACAATGAGCAGTTCTTC. Residues: CAEAGEPYNEQFF.

This clone was recorded once. The chain employs TRBV9 and TRBJ2-7; 8 bases are shared with TRBD2. Germline V gene data show CDR1 as SGDLS and CDR2 as YYNGEE. CDR3 length: 18 residues. V dropped 0 bases and J dropped 3; count of bases not matched to a gene: 14. The CDR3 DNA is TGTGCCAGCAGCGTAGCTACGGGGGGGCCGGGACTAGTCTACGAGCAGTACTTC. Its protein is CASSVATGGPGLVYEQYF.

This clone was detected once. V is TRBV4-3 and J is TRBJ2-5, with D perhaps matching TRBD2 (5 bases). Between the trimmed V and J ends, which lost 4 bases and 5 bases, there was a span of 14 bases. Germline V CDR1 and CDR2: LGHNA, YSLEER. The CDR3 length is 14 residues. CDR3 protein: CASSPEWTDETQYF. The CDR3 DNA reads TGCGCCAGCAGCCCTGAGTGGACTGACGAGACCCAGTACTTC.

CDR3 coding DNA: TGCGCCAGCAGCTTGGGGACAACAACTAATGAAAAACTGTTTTTT. Translated: CASSLGTTTNEKLFF. The V and J genes are TRBV5-1 and TRBJ1-4, with D perhaps matching TRBD1 (5 bases). This CDR3 is 15 amino acids long. V gave up 0 bases and J gave up 0 bases, with 6 bases separating them. CDR1 is SGHRS, CDR2 YFSETQ, per germline.

V usage is TRBV10-3 and J usage is TRBJ1-2; a weak D match, TRBD1 (5 bases). The length of the CDR3 is 14 residues. With 0 bases removed from V and 2 bases from J, the gap between germline ends came to 7 bases. Germline V gene sequence: CDR1 ENHRY, CDR2 SYGVKD. The CDR3 reads CAISESAGNYGYTF. The CDR3 DNA is TGTGCCATCAGTGAGTCGGCAGGGAACTATGGCTACACCTTC.

The chain uses TRBV10-1 and TRBJ2-3; D is uncertain. The CDR3 is made up of 12 amino acids. Germline V gene sequence: CDR1 WNHNN, CDR2 SYGVQD (reference sequence). V shed 3 bases and J shed 4 bases, with 5 bases lying between them. CDR3 coding DNA: TGCGCCAGCAGTGACAGATCAGATACGCAGTATTTT. It specifies CASSDRSDTQYF.

The chain has TRBV28 and TRBJ1-1, with no clear D. Germline lookup yields CDR1 MDHEN and CDR2 SYDVKM. The ends were cut back, 4 bases at V and 1 base at J, with 10 bases in the middle. This CDR3 has 14 residues. In DNA form, the CDR3 reads TGTGCCAGCAGTTCGCCCAGTTGGAACACTGAAGCTTTCTTT. It encodes CASSSPSWNTEAFF.

The chain employs TRBV5-4 and TRBJ2-7, with TRBD1 matching 11 bases. The V gene's germline CDR1 is SGHNT and CDR2 YYREEE (reference sequence). This CDR3 is built from 13 residues. The trim removed 3 bases at V and 6 bases at J, leaving 2 bases unmatched. The CDR3, as DNA: TGTGCCAGCAGCTCCGGGACAGGGGGCGAGCAGTACTTC. It yields the protein CASSSGTGGEQYF.

The CDR3 is CASIVQGYTEAFF. In DNA, the CDR3 is TGTGCCAGCATAGTCCAGGGCTACACTGAAGCTTTCTTT. The V gene is TRBV2, the J gene TRBJ1-1; weak D call: TRBD1 (5 bases). Germline V lookup: CDR1 SNHLY, CDR2 FYNNEI. The CDR3 has 13 amino acids. Trimming stripped 7 bases from V and 3 bases from J, with 12 bases between.

There are a few counts of this clone. The V gene is TRBV11-2, the J gene TRBJ2-1; D is perhaps TRBD2 (6 bases). CDR3 size: 16 residues. Germline CDR1 and CDR2: SGHAT and FQNNGV. Trimming shortened V by 5 bases and J by 2 bases, and 16 bases separated the two germline ends. CDR3 amino acids: CASSLSGRGTYNEQFF. CDR3 DNA sequence: TGTGCCAGCAGCCTCTCCGGGAGAGGGACCTACAATGAGCAGTTCTTC.

The V call is TRBV5-1, the J call TRBJ2-2, with a weak D call TRBD1 (5 bases). V lost 5 bases to trimming and J lost 6 bases, with 14 bases between them. This CDR3 is 14 amino acids long. Germline V lookup: CDR1 SGHRS, CDR2 YFSETQ. CDR3 region: CASSLSSGSGELFF. CDR3 in DNA: TGCGCCAGCAGTTTAAGTTCAGGGTCCGGGGAGCTGTTTTTT.

V and J are TRBV5-5 and TRBJ1-4; D uncertain. The CDR3 is 14 residues long. Trimming removed 2 bases at V and 5 bases at J, with 10 bases between. The germline CDR1 and CDR2 sequences are SGHKS and YYEKEE (reference sequence). Here the CDR3 reads CASSLSGSNEKLFF. The CDR3 nucleotides are TGTGCCAGCAGCTTATCAGGTTCGAATGAAAAACTGTTTTTT.

The chain has TRBV19 and TRBJ1-1; maybe TRBD1 (5 bases). The CDR3 extends over 13 amino acids. V was pared by 3 bases and J by 11 bases, with 16 bases between. CDR1 and CDR2 (germline): LNHDA, SQIVND (reference sequence). CDR3 sequence: CASSIPLRRGAFF. For the CDR3, the DNA is TGTGCCAGTAGTATCCCCCTACGGCGGGGGGCTTTCTTT.

The chain has TRBV19 and TRBJ1-2, with 9 bases aligning to TRBD1. This CDR3 region has 15 residues. Germline-derived CDR1 and CDR2 are LNHDA and SQIVND (reference sequence). J gave up 7 bases and V 3 bases, and 9 bases lay outside the gene matches. For the CDR3, the DNA is TGTGCCAGTAGTATTTTGGGACAGGGTACGACTGGCTACACCTTC. It is translated as CASSILGQGTTGYTF.